The following is a T cell receptor (beta chain) sequence with its context. Its antigen is unknown. No qualities accompany the bases; no much larger clone lies one base away. The library was generated by the immunoSEQ multiplex PCR assay. RNA was extracted from all samples and reverse transcribed into cDNA as template for TCR sequencing. First-strand cDNA was synthesized using SuperScript III with a 2:1 mix of oligo-dT and random hexamers. A synthetic immune receptor repertoire was used to gauge amplification bias, and whatever bias remained was removed computationally. Turning to the authors' computational methods: Raw reads were preprocessed to remove errors, and CDR3 was defined by IMGT conventions from the conserved cysteine to phenylalanine. Clonality was computed as 1 minus the Shannon entropy, with the entropy normalized by log2 of the number of productive unique TCRs. Scalp TCRbeta sequences were cross-referenced with sorted blood CD4 and CD8 repertoires so that the CD4 or CD8 identity of scalp clones could be inferred. TCRdb limited this immuneACCESS table to in-frame rearrangements with V and J called. A share of clones is missing; checked studies link under half to unresolved V genes, and the rest is unexplained. That table gives V, J and clone size, and the DNA gave D and trimming. The sample table records some 96,000 clones; around 60% of these occur just once. The ten top clones hold 15% to 18% of the sample.

This record comes from a study of CD8+ T cells in alopecia areata (dated by TCRdb to 2016 to 2019). With respect to the entire study: The treated patients took part in an open-label pilot trial in which moderate-to-severe alopecia areata was treated with oral tofacitinib at 5 to 10 mg twice daily. Patients received tofacitinib for 6 to 18 months and were then followed off drug for 6 months to check for delayed response and recurrence. The RNA source kit depended on sample type: the PAXgene miRNA kit for fixed scalp, the miRNeasy kit for PBMCs, and the RNeasy kit for mouse skin. Scalp tissue and sorted CD4+ and CD8+ peripheral blood T cells from patchy and totalis/universalis alopecia areata patients and from healthy controls were covered by human TCRbeta sequencing. TCRbeta CDR3 regions were amplified by immunoSEQ multiplex PCR using 35 Vbeta forward and 13 Jbeta reverse primers. Clonality in the scalp was compared among normal scalp (n=4), patchy alopecia areata scalp (n=8), and alopecia totalis/universalis scalp (n=8). Biopsies were taken from tofacitinib-treated patients at baseline and at 4 and 24 weeks of treatment, and a later scalp biopsy was taken in several of the tofacitinib-treated patients. For the treated patients, the SALT score, which quantifies what percentage of scalp surface area is affected, served as the measure of disease severity. High-throughput TCRbeta sequencing was used to examine T cell clonal expansion in alopecia areata in both the C3H/HeJ mouse model and human patients. Here is what the overall study found, with its caveats: Unlike mouse skin, which is dominated by gammadelta T cells, normal human skin has resident alphabeta T cells that are also sequenced, and this complicates analysis of the scalp TCR repertoire. Because the treated cohort was small and included a single nonresponder, larger studies are needed to assess links between baseline CD8+ expansion and response. TCR sequences shared between patients were less clear than in mice, possibly partly because of HLA diversity in the patient population. Scalp clonality and the number of expanded CD8+ clones among the top 100 scalp clones were significantly decreased by tofacitinib. Many expanded lesional clones were found to persist in scalp and blood during tofacitinib treatment, and relapse after treatment cessation may be partly explained by this persistence. Compared with normal scalp, lesional scalp had higher clonality and more expanded CD8+ clones, particularly in alopecia totalis/universalis, a pattern that suggests antigenic drive.

V gives up 4 bases and J gives up 3 bases, and the segment between their germline ends measures 13 bases. The CDR3 runs 14 amino acids, cysteine and phenylalanine included. Of all the DNA, just the CDR3 is kept, 42 bases in frame from base 1. Sequences SEHNR (CDR1) and FQNEAQ (CDR2) are obtained from the germline V gene (reference sequence). The time point label corresponds to: 4 weeks on oral tofacitinib. The treatment or condition label corresponds to: oral pan-JAK inhibitor, 5-10 mg twice daily. From alopecia areata patients, peripheral blood was collected along with lesional scalp punch biopsies. After PBMCs were isolated by density centrifugation and stained for CD3, CD4 and CD8, a FACSAria was used to sort CD4+ and CD8+ T cells.

The rearrangement combines TRBV7-9 with TRBJ2-7, and the D gene may be TRBD1, 6 bases matching. This sequence was found in a human donor with alopecia areata. This sample comprised CD8+ T cells sorted from blood, obtained at week 4, from a patient treated with tofacitinib. The CDR3 here reads CASSSPDRSYEQYF. DNA sequence: TGTGCCAGCAGCTCCCCTGACAGGAGCTACGAGCAGTACTTC.